This T cell receptor (beta chain) was recovered during a study of blood T cell repertoires in COVID-19. About the study: Both acute and convalescent COVID-19 samples were obtained from the United States, Italy and Spain. PBMCs, B-cell-depleted T cells, or T cells provided the cDNA or gDNA that made up the material.

Per the study methods: Estimated nucleated cell counts came from reference gene primer amplification. Data came from immunoSEQ multiplex PCR; TCRdb stores just in-frame clones and leaves some out. D and trimming were read from the DNA, whereas the V and J calls and clone size are those reported in that table. The table records about 100,000 clones, 85% to 95% of them present only once. Germline V gives CDR1 SGHAT, CDR2 FQDESV (reference sequence). This CDR3 comprises 16 residues. V was clipped by 0 bases and J by 5 bases; unmatched bases: 8. This rearrangement joins TRBV11-1 to TRBJ2-3, with 7 bases fitting TRBD1. The sequenced sample was peripheral blood. The source is a man between 60 and 70 years old with acute or convalescent COVID-19. The CDR3 protein is CASSLAKRGRKDTQYF. The DNA of the CDR3 is TGTGCCAGCAGCTTAGCGAAGAGGGGGCGGAAAGATACGCAGTATTTT.